There are a few counts of the clone carrying this T cell receptor (beta chain). The CDR3 consists of 14 residues. The V gene end was trimmed by 5 bases and the J gene end by 6 bases; junction bases not matched to a gene: 10. The record originates from a study of T-cell memory formation after mild COVID-19. The TCR alpha and TCR beta cDNA libraries, bearing sample barcodes and UMIs, were generated by 5'RACE using constant-segment primers. TCRdb recomputed calls from the 5' RACE reads with MiXCR, one row per CDR3 protein. Of roughly 450,000 distinct CDR3 sequences listed, 15% to 20% are singletons. The chain carries TRBV12-3 or TRBV12-4 and TRBJ2-7, with 7 nucleotides matching TRBD1. The receptor's source is an adult woman who had mild COVID-19 (a few samples of this study predate the infection). Cell type and time point are not known. Sequences were obtained from PBMCs or a T cell subset sorted from them (not recorded which). The CDR3 DNA follows: TGTGCCAGCAGTCTTCTCCGGGACAGTGGCGAGCAGTACTTC. Amino acid sequence: CASSLLRDSGEQYF.